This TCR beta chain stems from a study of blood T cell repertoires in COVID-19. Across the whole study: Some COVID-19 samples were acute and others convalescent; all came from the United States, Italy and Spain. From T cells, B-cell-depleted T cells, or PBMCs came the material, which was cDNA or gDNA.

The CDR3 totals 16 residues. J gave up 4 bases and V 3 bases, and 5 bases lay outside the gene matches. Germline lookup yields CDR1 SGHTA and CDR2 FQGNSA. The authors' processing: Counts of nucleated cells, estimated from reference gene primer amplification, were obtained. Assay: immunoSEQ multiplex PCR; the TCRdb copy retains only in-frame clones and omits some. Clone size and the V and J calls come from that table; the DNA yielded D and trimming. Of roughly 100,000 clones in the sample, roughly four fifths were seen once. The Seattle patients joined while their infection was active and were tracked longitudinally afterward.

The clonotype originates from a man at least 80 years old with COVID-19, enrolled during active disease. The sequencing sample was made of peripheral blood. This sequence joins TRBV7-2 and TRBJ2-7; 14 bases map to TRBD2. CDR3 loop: CASSFQGTSGGYEQYF. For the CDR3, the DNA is TGTGCCAGCAGCTTTCAAGGGACTAGCGGGGGTTACGAGCAGTACTTC.